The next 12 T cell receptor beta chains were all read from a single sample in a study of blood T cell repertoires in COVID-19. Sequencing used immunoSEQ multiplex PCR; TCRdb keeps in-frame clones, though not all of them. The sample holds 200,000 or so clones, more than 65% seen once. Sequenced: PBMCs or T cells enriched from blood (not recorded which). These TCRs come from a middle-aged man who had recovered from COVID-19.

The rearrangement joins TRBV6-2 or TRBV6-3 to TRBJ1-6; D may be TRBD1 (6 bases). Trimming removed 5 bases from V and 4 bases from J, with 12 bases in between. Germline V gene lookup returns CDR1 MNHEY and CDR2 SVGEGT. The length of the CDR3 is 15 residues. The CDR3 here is CASSPDSPYNSPLHF. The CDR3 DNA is TGTGCCAGCAGTCCGGACAGCCCTTATAATTCACCCCTCCACTTT.

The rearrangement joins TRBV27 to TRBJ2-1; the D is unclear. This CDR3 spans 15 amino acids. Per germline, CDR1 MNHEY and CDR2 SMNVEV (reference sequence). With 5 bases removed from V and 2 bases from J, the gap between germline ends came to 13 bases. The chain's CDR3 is CASSPLGRPYNEQFF. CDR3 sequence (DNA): TGTGCCAGCAGTCCCCTGGGCCGCCCCTACAATGAGCAGTTCTTC.

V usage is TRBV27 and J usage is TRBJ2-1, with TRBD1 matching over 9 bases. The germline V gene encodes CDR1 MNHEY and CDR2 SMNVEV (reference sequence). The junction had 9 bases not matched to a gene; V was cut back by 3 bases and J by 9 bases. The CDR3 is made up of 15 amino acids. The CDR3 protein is CASSFWTGELGEQFF. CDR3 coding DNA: TGTGCCAGCAGTTTCTGGACAGGGGAATTAGGTGAGCAGTTCTTC.

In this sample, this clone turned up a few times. DNA for the CDR3: TGTGCCAGCAGTCAAACCACAGGGACCTCACCCCTCCACTTT. The encoded protein is CASSQTTGTSPLHF. The chain couples TRBV11-2 to TRBJ1-6; a weak D match, TRBD1 (6 bases). V was cut by 6 bases and J by 10 bases, with 16 bases left in between. This CDR3 has 14 amino acids. Germline CDR1 is SGHAT and CDR2 is FQNNGV. The complete variable domain, with remaining parts taken from reference TRBV11-2 and TRBJ1-6, reads EAGVAQSPRYKIIEKRQSVAFWCNPISGHATLYWYQQILGQGPKLLIQFQNNGVVDDSQLPKDRFSAERLKGVDSTLKIQPAKLEDSAVYLCASSQTTGTSPLHFGNGTRLTVT.

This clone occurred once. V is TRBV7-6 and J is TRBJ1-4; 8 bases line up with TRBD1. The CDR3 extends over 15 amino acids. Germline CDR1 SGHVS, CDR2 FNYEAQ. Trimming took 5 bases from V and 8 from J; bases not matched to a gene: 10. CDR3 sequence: CASSPTDRAAEKLFF. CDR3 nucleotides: TGTGCCAGCAGCCCCACGGACAGGGCCGCCGAAAAACTGTTTTTT.

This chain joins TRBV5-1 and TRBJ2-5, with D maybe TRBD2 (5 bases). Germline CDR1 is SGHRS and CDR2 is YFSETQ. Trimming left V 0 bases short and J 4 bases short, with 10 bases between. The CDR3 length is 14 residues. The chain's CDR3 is CASSLVEGSETQYF. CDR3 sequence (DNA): TGCGCCAGCAGCTTGGTTGAGGGTTCAGAGACCCAGTACTTC.

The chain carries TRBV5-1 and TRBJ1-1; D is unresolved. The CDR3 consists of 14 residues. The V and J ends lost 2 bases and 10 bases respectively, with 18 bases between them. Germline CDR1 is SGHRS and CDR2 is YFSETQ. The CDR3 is CASSFGQVDQPAFF. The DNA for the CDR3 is TGCGCCAGCAGCTTTGGGCAGGTCGATCAACCAGCTTTCTTT.

The CDR3 loop reads CASSFGDRVSEQYF. In nucleotides, the CDR3 is TGTGCCAGCAGTTTTGGGGACAGGGTCTCCGAGCAGTACTTC. The V call is TRBV28, the J call TRBJ2-7; TRBD1 agrees at 9 bases. The V segment lost 3 bases and the J segment 6 bases; nucleotides outside the gene matches: 6. The CDR3 has 14 residues. In germline, CDR1 is MDHEN, CDR2 SYDVKM.

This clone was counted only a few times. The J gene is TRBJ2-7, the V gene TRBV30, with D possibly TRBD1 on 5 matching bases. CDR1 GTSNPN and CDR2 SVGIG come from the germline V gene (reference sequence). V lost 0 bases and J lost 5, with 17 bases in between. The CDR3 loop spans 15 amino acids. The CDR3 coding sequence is TGTGCCTGGAGTGTAGTCAGGGTTTGGTGCCACGAGCAGTACTTC. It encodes CAWSVVRVWCHEQYF.

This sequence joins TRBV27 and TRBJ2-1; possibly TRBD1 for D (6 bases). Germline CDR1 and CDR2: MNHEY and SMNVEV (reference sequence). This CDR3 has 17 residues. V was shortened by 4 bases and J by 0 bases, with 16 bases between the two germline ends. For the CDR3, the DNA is TGTGCCAGCAGTTCTACCAACAGGGAGAGCTCCTACAATGAGCAGTTCTTC. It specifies CASSSTNRESSYNEQFF.

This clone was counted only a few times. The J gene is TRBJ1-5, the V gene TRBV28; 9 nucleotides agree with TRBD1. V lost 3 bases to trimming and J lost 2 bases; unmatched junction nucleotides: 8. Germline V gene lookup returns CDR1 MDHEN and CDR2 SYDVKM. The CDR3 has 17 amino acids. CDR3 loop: CASSLGQGQRGNQPQHF. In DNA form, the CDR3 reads TGTGCCAGCAGTTTGGGACAGGGTCAAAGGGGCAATCAGCCCCAGCATTTT.

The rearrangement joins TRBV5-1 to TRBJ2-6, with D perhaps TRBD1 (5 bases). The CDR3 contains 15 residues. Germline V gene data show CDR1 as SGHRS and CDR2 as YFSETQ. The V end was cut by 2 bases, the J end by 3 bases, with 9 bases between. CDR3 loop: CASSLGAFGANVLTF. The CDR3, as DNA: TGCGCCAGCAGCTTAGGGGCTTTTGGGGCCAACGTCCTGACTTTC.